The source of this TCR beta chain is a study of cytomegalovirus exposure and HLA in healthy donors (dated by TCRdb to 2016 to 2017). The study in broad terms: An earlier analysis of approximately 640 of the donors reported 250 to 350 Gb of sequence data and 117 million unique TCR beta sequences from around 200 million T cells. An early release covering about 600 HLA-typed donors comprised 300 to 350 gigabases of sequencing data and tens of millions of unique TCR sequences. Among the roughly 390 genotyped donors, approximately 82% belonged to the genetic ancestry cluster associated with self-reported Caucasian donors. The study aimed to test whether cataloging public T cell receptors could reveal signatures of past pathogen exposure. The study used immunosequencing to profile the T cell repertoires of several hundred subjects and linked those repertoires to cytomegalovirus serostatus. Along with the roughly 610-subject first cohort, a separate validation cohort of 120 different subjects was used. High-throughput TCR immunosequencing, statistical association of individual TCRs with disease status, and machine learning were combined to predict cytomegalovirus infection status. A later analysis re-examined previously published TCR beta repertoires from 500 to 700 donors and added high-resolution HLA genotyping to investigate patterns of TCR occurrence. Rather than using new phenotypic data, the later analysis identified candidate immune exposures from TCR beta sequences and from how often those sequences occurred across donors. To decide whether each TCR beta V gene segment behaved as functional or pseudogenic, an earlier analysis of approximately 600 of the donors relied on high-throughput TCR beta sequencing. Donor age, sex, ethnicity and CMV serostatus were compiled together with the repertoire data. Genome-wide SNP genotypes for about 65% of the roughly 670 donors were used in a later genetic analysis, which treated that subset as a discovery cohort. All discovery cohort repertoires had been generated on a single sequencing platform. Class I and class II HLA loci were covered by the typing at four-digit resolution. The number of typed donors differed by locus: roughly 629-630 for A, B, C, DRB1 and DQB1; about 520 for DQA1; 600 to 610 for DPA1; and 400 to 480 for DPB1. Because of strong linkage in the cohort, roughly five DR-DQ haplotypes were treated as single units for association and clustering. Among roughly 400 genotyped donors of the cohort, an average of roughly 230,000 unique TCR beta nucleotide sequences was sequenced per donor, of which about 18% were non-productive. The full study reports these points: Presence/absence analyses assumed roughly uniform sequencing depth across donors, an assumption that may not hold. The earlier analysis of a few hundred of the donors excluded 15 to 20 rarely observed V segments, including chromosome 9 orphons, because counts were too low. A later analysis associated about 18,000 TCR beta sequences with specific HLA alleles at a false discovery rate of 0.05. The cohort was sequenced for TCR beta chains only, and without alpha or paired-chain data the features that could be detected were limited. Most CMV-associated TCR beta chains appeared to be HLA-restricted in a later analysis, and the HLA associations seemed to be driven largely by CMV exposure. Compared with equally common non-associated chains, HLA-associated TCR beta chains in a later analysis were more clonally expanded and had lower generation probabilities. Some IMGT-functional V segments, including TRBV6-2 and TRBV6-3, could not be told apart with the 87-base-pair reads, so those segments were excluded. The study gave a list of around 170 TCR beta chains associated with cytomegalovirus. An earlier analysis of roughly 570 of the donors showed that most TCR beta V segments appeared in productive rearrangements either about 87% or about 30% of the time, which broadly matched IMGT annotations. Strong co-occurrence of HLA alleles, especially DR and DQ, made assigning TCR associations to individual alleles difficult. In a later analysis, TCR association rates were found to vary across HLA loci, with the most associated TCRs seen for DRB1 alleles and the fewest for HLA-C alleles. A further reported finding was that TCR beta sequences accurately predicted the HLA-A and HLA-B alleles for most subjects in the first cohort. A later analysis reported that several top co-occurrence clusters appeared linked to parvovirus B19, influenza, CMV and Epstein-Barr virus. In a later genetic analysis, a missense DCLRE1C variant was associated with V-gene and J-gene trimming of TCR beta chains, and the association was replicated in an independent cohort. Three of the identified cytomegalovirus-associated TCR beta chains were confirmed in vitro to be specific for cytomegalovirus antigens. Immune exposure information for the cohort was limited to CMV serostatus. Across donors, most TCR sequences were observed very rarely, whereas some public TCRs were present in many individuals. HLA typing was unavailable for some donors at each locus, so association tests used only the typed subset. It was suggested by the authors that the approach could potentially be generalized to other disease states and immunological phenotypes. A cluster of highly shared sequence variants was judged likely to be a technical artifact of the sequencing pipeline. The classifier was reported to diagnose cytomegalovirus status with high specificity and sensitivity in both the original and validation cohorts. Linkage disequilibrium might explain the correlated functional status among segregating V segments, but an unknown experimental factor could not be excluded. In a later genetic analysis, fewer N-insertions in productive TCRs were reported among donors in an Asian-associated ancestry cluster than the 666-donor mean.

In total, roughly 670 healthy bone marrow donors made up the cohort. At the time of sampling, all cohort members were nominally healthy, though unrecorded immune exposures were likely present. CMV serostatus was recorded as positive for roughly 300 and negative for about half of the 666 cohort members, whereas no CMV serostatus was recorded for the donor in question. A peripheral blood sample was provided by each donor, and peripheral blood mononuclear cells were used for TCR beta sequencing. Genomic DNA was extracted from the blood cell samples with the Qiagen DNeasy Blood Extraction Kit. The protocol used for the library was the immunoSEQ multiplex PCR assay. A mixture of 60 forward primers for TCR Vbeta segments and 13 reverse primers for TCR Jbeta segments was used in the multiplex PCR. The CDR3 region of rearranged TCR beta genes was amplified from genomic DNA with a multiplex PCR assay. The amplified TCR beta libraries were sequenced on the Illumina HiSeq System as 87-base-pair reads. On the study's bioinformatics: A later analysis counted some 80 million unique TCR beta chains across the 550 to 700 repertoires, and approximately 11 million of these chains were shared by at least two donors. A nearest-neighbor algorithm error-corrected the raw reads and collapsed the reads into unique sequences, merging closely related sequences to remove PCR and sequencing errors. Alignment of CDR3 sequences to IMGT reference sequences was used to assign V, D and J gene segments. For a sequence to be retained, a match of at least six nucleotides to both a V gene segment and a J gene segment was required. A rearrangement counted as productive if the CDR3 had no stop codons and remained in frame with V and J, and every other rearrangement counted as non-productive. CDR3 was defined by IMGT convention, running from the second conserved V-encoded cysteine to the conserved J-encoded phenylalanine. Sequences without an unambiguous match to a single V gene segment were excluded from the earlier analysis of about 630 of the donors. In an earlier analysis of some 590 of the donors, a V segment was called functional when productive rearrangements were above 56.7%, and segregating when the standard deviation between donors exceeded 5%. To diagnose cytomegalovirus status from the catalog of TCR beta chain sequences, a statistical classification framework was built. In a later analysis, TCR nucleotide sequences were compared against IMGT/GENE-DB human TR gene sequences so that V and J genes could be assigned. The TCRdist pipeline was used in a later analysis to assign CDR3 sequences and most-parsimonious VDJ recombination scenarios. In a later analysis, each TCR beta chain was defined by its CDR3 amino acid sequence together with its V-gene family, and reads lacking a unique V-gene family were excluded. As a way to deal with suspected cross-contamination and a sequencing artifact, a later analysis dropped 450 to 600 nucleotide sequences that were highly shared and had low generation probability. In a later analysis, a clonal expansion index for each public chain was calculated from normalized within-repertoire ranks of inferred template counts. In a later analysis, generation probabilities were computed with a VDJ recombination model fitted to out-of-frame rearrangements, and the resulting probabilities were checked against IGoR. Hypergeometric tests were used in a later analysis to score TCR-TCR, TCR-HLA and TCR-CMV co-occurrence, with a repertoire-size bias correction applied to the TCR pairs. In a later analysis, false discovery rates were estimated by permuting HLA or CMV assignments 20 times. In a later analysis, co-occurring TCRs were grouped using DBSCAN, with TCRdist sequence similarity added in when clustering inside HLA-allele-positive subsets. Repertoires with fewer than 30,000 or more than 120,000 public chains, plus five repertoires with anomalous nucleotide sharing, were excluded from co-occurrence clustering. Sourced from immuneACCESS, this table was stored by TCRdb with only in-frame sequences that have V and J called. A share of the clones is absent; for the studies checked, an unresolved V gene accounts for under half, and the remainder has no known explanation. V and J calls and clone size are copied from that table; D and trimming were computed from the DNA. This sample is represented by around 70,000 clones; 75% to 90% of them were singletons. Of the sample, about 6.5% is held by the ten largest clones.

Trimming removed 4 bases from V and 7 bases from J, leaving 19 bases between the germline ends. From a lookup of the germline V gene (reference sequence), CDR1 and CDR2 are SEHNR and FQNEAQ. From cysteine to phenylalanine, the CDR3 is 16 amino acids long. Only the CDR3 region is kept as DNA, spanning 48 bases read in frame from base 1. About this clone itself: This clone's antigen is unknown. It has no much larger one-base neighbor in the sample; base qualities were not kept.

The receptor's source is a human donor in good health. The sequence links TRBV7-9 to TRBJ1-4; tentative D gene TRBD1, with 5 bases matching. Sequencing was done on a sample of PBMCs. The DNA is as follows: TGTGCCAGCAGCTACCGGGGCGGGGGAGATGGTGAAAAACTGTTTTTT. The translation is CASSYRGGGDGEKLFF. Outside the CDR3, residues come from the reference TRBV7-9 and TRBJ1-4 proteins, so the full variable domain is: DTGVSQNPRHKITKRGQNVTFRCDPISEHNRLYWYRQTLGQGPEFLTYFQNEAQLEKSRLLSDRFSAERPKGSFSTLEIQRTEQGDSAMYLCASSYRGGGDGEKLFFGSGTQLSVL.